This T cell receptor beta chain was recorded in a study of cytomegalovirus exposure and HLA in healthy donors. Study-level background: Within an early data release were 85 million or so unique TCRs drawn from HLA-typed donors.

In the PCR, 60 Vbeta and 13 Jbeta primers were used. Original handling: Some 11 million of the approximately 80 million unique TCR beta chains counted in a later analysis were shared. Repertoires were generated with immunoSEQ multiplex PCR, while TCRdb's copy carries only in-frame clones and drops some. V, J and clone size were drawn from that table, and D and trimming were deduced from the DNA. The repertoire consists of 65,000 or so clones, with around 62% occurring once and the leading ten covering 2.8%. Points on this clone: Its antigen is still unknown.

The length of the CDR3 is 15 residues. J lost 7 bases, V lost 2 bases, and 5 bases had no gene match. Germline values: CDR1 MNHEY, CDR2 SVGAGI. Whole-study findings and limits: An analysis done earlier found most TCR beta V segments productive about 87% or about 30% of the time. There were some V segments, including TRBV6-2 and TRBV6-3, excluded as indistinguishable.

The material sequenced was PBMCs. The TCR was taken from a man aged 30-40 years in good health and CMV-seronegative. This sequence joins TRBV6-5 and TRBJ2-2; TRBD1 agrees at 9 bases. As DNA, the CDR3 is TGTGCCAGCAGTTACAGACAGGGGGGGGACGGGGAGCTGTTTTTT. This translates into CASSYRQGGDGELFF.